The rows below give T cell receptor beta chains drawn from one sample of a study of untreated major depressive disorder. Sequencing was performed with immunoSEQ multiplex PCR; in TCRdb, only in-frame clones are kept and a portion is missing. Of 21,000 or so clones in the sample, approximately 92% were seen once. Input material: CD4+ T cells from PBMCs. The receptors come from a young man in good health. Both conserved end residues are part of each CDR3. Fields, in order: J gene, V gene, CDR3 protein.

TRBJ2-7 | TRBV27 | CASRGAGTGFYEQYF
TRBJ2-7 | TRBV6-5 | CASSSDRGYEQYF
TRBJ1-2 | TRBV11-2 | CASWASNYGYTF
TRBJ2-7 | TRBV2 | CASSAGTGRTSGSHEQYF
TRBJ2-7 | TRBV6-6 | CASSGRGTRNSYEQYF
TRBJ1-2 | TRBV18 | CASSPLTLGAERNYGYTF
TRBJ2-1 | TRBV6-6 | CASSYRGGRADNEQFF
TRBJ2-5 | TRBV4-1 | CASSQDPGLAARGQETQYF
TRBJ2-5 | TRBV25-1 | CASSDGWGETQYF
TRBJ2-6 | TRBV27 | CASRLNSGANVLTF
TRBJ2-7 | TRBV5-1 | CASSPTGTGGNSYEQYF
TRBJ2-7 | TRBV29-1 | CSVGLRLGEQYF
TRBJ2-5 | TRBV30 | CAWRRTETQYF
TRBJ2-2 | TRBV27 | CASSRTVNTGELFF
TRBJ1-1 | TRBV2 | CARKRGTNTEAFF
TRBJ1-2 | TRBV5-4 | CASSVTGTQWGYTF
TRBJ2-1 | TRBV25-1 | CASSNSVGGFSIYNEQFF
TRBJ1-5 | TRBV7-8 | CASSGNRVSNQPQHF
TRBJ2-2 | TRBV2 | CASSEAEVGGNTGELFF
TRBJ2-7 | TRBV5-4 | CASSLGGLAGGTPFEQYF
TRBJ1-3 | TRBV29-1 | CSVEGPGNTIYF
TRBJ2-3 | TRBV5-4 | CASSDDQGSTDTQYF
TRBJ1-3 | TRBV6-1 | CASSDIRTAGNTIYF
TRBJ1-1 | TRBV10-3 | CAISESNPGSTAFF